This T cell receptor beta chain appears in the sequencing data of a study of control samples from healthy donors and cancer patients. TCRdb's copy holds only in-frame clones and misses some; the assay was immunoSEQ multiplex PCR. The profile shows 130,000 or so clones, just under 90% of them singletons. The sequence derives from a man aged 50 or older with head and neck cancer. The source material was PBMCs.

DNA for the CDR3: TGTGCCAGGAGCCCGGGCGGGACACAAGAGTCAATTGCCTCCTACGAGCAGTACTTC. This sequence encodes CARSPGGTQESIASYEQYF. The chain has TRBV19 and TRBJ2-7; D is perhaps TRBD1 or TRBD2 (6 bases each). Germline V gene lookup returns CDR1 LNHDA and CDR2 SQIVND (reference sequence). V dropped 9 bases and J dropped 0 bases, with 30 bases sitting between them. The CDR3 consists of 19 residues.